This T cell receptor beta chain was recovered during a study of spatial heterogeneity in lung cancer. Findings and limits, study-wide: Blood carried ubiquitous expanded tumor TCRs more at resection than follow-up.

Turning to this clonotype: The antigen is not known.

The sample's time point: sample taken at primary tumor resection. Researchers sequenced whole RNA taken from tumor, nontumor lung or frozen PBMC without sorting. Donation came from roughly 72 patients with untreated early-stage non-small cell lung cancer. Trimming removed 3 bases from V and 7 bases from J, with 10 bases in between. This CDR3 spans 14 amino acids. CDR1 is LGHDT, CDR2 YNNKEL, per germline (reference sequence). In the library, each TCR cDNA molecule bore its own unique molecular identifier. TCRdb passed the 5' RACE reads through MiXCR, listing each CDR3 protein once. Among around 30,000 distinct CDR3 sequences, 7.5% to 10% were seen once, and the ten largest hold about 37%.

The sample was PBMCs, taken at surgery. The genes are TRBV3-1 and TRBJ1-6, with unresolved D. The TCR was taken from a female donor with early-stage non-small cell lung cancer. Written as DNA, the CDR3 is TGTGCCAGCAGCCAGTCAGGATCAAATTCACCCCTCCACTTT. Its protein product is CASSQSGSNSPLHF.